This T cell receptor (beta chain) emerged from a study of blood T cells in healthy people across ages. Points from the study as a whole: Unknown CMV status may confound age-related changes in expanded clones.

Of note for this clonotype: Its specificity is not known.

Trimming stripped 3 bases from V and 1 base from J, with 8 bases between. Germline CDR1 DFQATT, CDR2 SNEGSKA (reference sequence). CDR3 size: 13 residues. The second PCR ran about 6 to 12 cycles with a sample-barcoded 5' primer and J-beta primers. TCRdb itself ran the 5' RACE reads through MiXCR, one entry per CDR3 protein. The repertoire holds nearly 800,000 distinct CDR3 sequences, approximately 53% seen once, with 25% to 30% in the top ten. This chain links TRBV20-1 with TRBJ2-3; D is possibly TRBD2 (6 bases). Sequencing was carried out using blood. This clonotype was sampled from a man aged 35 to 55 in good health. The CDR3 sequence: CSARTGGTDTQYF. The CDR3 DNA is TGCAGTGCTAGGACGGGAGGCACAGATACGCAGTATTTT.